A single sample is the source of the 29 T cell receptor beta chains below, sequenced in a study of blood T cell repertoires in COVID-19. Assay: immunoSEQ multiplex PCR; the TCRdb copy retains only in-frame clones and omits some. The table has 200,000 to 250,000 clones, approximately 83% seen once. Source material: peripheral blood. The receptors were sampled from a human donor in a cohort sampled during active COVID-19.

The gene calls are TRBV28 and TRBJ2-1, with 7 bases identical to TRBD2. Germline trimming cut 1 base from V and 1 base from J; bases unmatched to any gene: 4. This CDR3 is built from 16 residues. CDR1 is MDHEN and CDR2 is SYDVKM in the germline V gene. The CDR3 coding sequence is TGTGCCAGCAGTTTATTTACGGGGGGTTCCTACAATGAGCAGTTCTTC. Translated, it gives CASSLFTGGSYNEQFF.

The gene calls are TRBV19 and TRBJ2-2; 9 bases match TRBD1. J gave up 5 bases and V 5 bases, and 9 bases lay outside the gene matches. Germline V gene lookup returns CDR1 LNHDA and CDR2 SQIVND (reference sequence). The length of the CDR3 is 16 residues. The CDR3 DNA reads TGTGCCAGTAGTCACAGGACACAGGGGGCTACCGGGGAGCTGTTTTTT. Protein product: CASSHRTQGATGELFF.

This chain connects TRBV3-1 (or the pseudogene TRBV3-2) to TRBJ1-1; 11 nucleotides match TRBD1. CDR1 is LGHDT, CDR2 YNNKEL, per germline (reference sequence). Losses at the gene ends were 4 bases for V and 4 bases for J; bases not matched to a gene: 8. The CDR3 runs to 16 residues. This CDR3 reads CASSPRTGGWGTEAFF. CDR3 bases: TGTGCCAGCAGCCCTCGGACAGGGGGCTGGGGCACTGAAGCTTTCTTT.

The CDR3: CASTGTEGNTIYF. The CDR3 region has the DNA TGTGCCAGTACCGGGACAGAGGGAAACACCATATATTTT. The chain carries TRBV19 and TRBJ1-3; TRBD1 matches at 7 bases. The ends lost 7 bases at V and 4 bases at J; junction bases unmatched: 4. From germline, CDR1 is LNHDA and CDR2 SQIVND (reference sequence). The CDR3 is 13 residues long. The full variable domain, with the rest looked up from reference TRBV19 and TRBJ1-3, is DGGITQSPKYLFRKEGQNVTLSCEQNLNHDAMYWYRQDPGQGLRLIYYSQIVNDFQKGDIAEGYSVSREKKESFPLTVTSAQKNPTAFYLCASTGTEGNTIYFGEGSWLTVV.

The chain uses TRBV28 and TRBJ2-7; a weak D match, TRBD2 (5 bases). The germline V and J ends were trimmed by 4 bases and 2 bases, with 18 bases remaining between them. The length of the CDR3 is 16 residues. Germline assignment: CDR1 MDHEN and CDR2 SYDVKM. CDR3 region: CASSSYGGTTAYEQYF. The CDR3 bases are TGTGCCAGCAGTTCGTACGGAGGCACAACGGCCTACGAGCAGTACTTC.

V gene TRBV6-4 combines with J gene TRBJ2-1; 8 nucleotides align to TRBD2. The CDR3 spans 16 residues. From germline, CDR1 is MRHNA and CDR2 SNTAGT. V was pared by 4 bases and J by 0 bases, with 5 bases of the junction left unmatched. The CDR3 nucleotides read TGTGCCAGCAGTGTGACTAGCGAGAGCTCCTACAATGAGCAGTTCTTC. The encoded protein is CASSVTSESSYNEQFF.

V gene TRBV27 combines with J gene TRBJ1-4; weak D call: TRBD1 (5 bases). Germline assignment: CDR1 MNHEY and CDR2 SMNVEV (reference sequence). The CDR3 sequence is 14 residues long. The V and J ends lost 4 bases and 8 bases respectively, with 14 bases between them. This CDR3 is CASSSRLGREKLFF. Here the CDR3 DNA reads TGTGCCAGCAGTTCCCGTTTGGGGCGGGAAAAACTGTTTTTT.

The chain carries TRBV10-3 and TRBJ2-7; 9 positions match TRBD2. Germline V gene lookup returns CDR1 ENHRY and CDR2 SYGVKD. CDR3 length equals 15 residues. Unmatched junction bases numbered 7, after V lost 4 bases and J lost 3 bases. The CDR3 DNA follows: TGTGCCATCAGTGGAAGACTAGCGGAAGACTACGAGCAGTACTTC. Translated, it gives CAISGRLAEDYEQYF.

The chain employs TRBV9 and TRBJ1-6; 10 positions match TRBD1. Trimming removed 3 bases from V and 10 bases from J; junction bases left unmatched: 7. The CDR3 is 15 amino acids. Looked up from germline, CDR1 is SGDLS and CDR2 is YYNGEE. This CDR3 reads CASSASGTGVSPLHF. CDR3 coding DNA: TGTGCCAGCAGCGCCTCCGGGACAGGGGTATCACCCCTCCACTTT.

Only a few counts were recorded for this clone. The rearrangement uses TRBV28 and TRBJ2-3, with D possibly being TRBD2 (5 bases). This CDR3 contains 14 residues. The V end lost 2 bases, the J end lost 0 bases, and 6 bases lay between the germline ends. Per germline, CDR1 MDHEN and CDR2 SYDVKM. The CDR3 region is CASSLRTSTDTQYF. The CDR3 nucleotides are TGTGCCAGCAGTTTAAGGACTAGCACAGATACGCAGTATTTT. Full variable domain (outside the CDR3, taken from reference TRBV28 and TRBJ2-3): DVKVTQSSRYLVKRTGEKVFLECVQDMDHENMFWYRQDPGLGLRLIYFSYDVKMKEKGDIPEGYSVSREKKERFSLILESASTNQTSMYLCASSLRTSTDTQYFGPGTRLTVL.

This clone was counted only a few times. The V gene is TRBV21-1, the J gene TRBJ1-2; the D segment call TRBD1 is taken from the table without a DNA check. TRBV21-1 is a documented pseudogene. The CDR3 has 14 amino acids. The CDR3 DNA reads as TGTGCCAGCAGCACCTCTCAGGGGGCAGGAGGCTACACCTTC. Protein product: CASSTSQGAGGYTF.

This chain's CDR3 is CASGLRTASNQPQHF. The CDR3 nucleotides are TGTGCCAGCGGACTAAGAACGGCTAGCAATCAGCCCCAGCATTTT. The V and J genes are TRBV6-5 and TRBJ1-5; no firm D call. Germline values: CDR1 MNHEY, CDR2 SVGAGI. Trimming pared 8 bases from V and 0 bases from J, leaving 14 bases between. The CDR3 is 15 residues long.

V gene TRBV6-6 combines with J gene TRBJ2-7; D is uncertain. Trimming pared 5 bases from V and 3 bases from J, leaving 8 bases between. CDR1 is MNHNY, CDR2 SVGAGI, per germline (reference sequence). CDR3 length: 12 residues. The CDR3: CASSRLFYEQYF. The CDR3, as DNA: TGTGCCAGCAGTCGACTTTTCTACGAGCAGTACTTC.

The chain has TRBV5-6 and TRBJ1-1; D gene unclear. This CDR3 has 13 residues. Germline assignment: CDR1 SGHDT and CDR2 YYEEEE. Trimming took 0 bases from V and 6 from J, leaving 9 bases between them. The CDR3 spells CASSLDTFPEAFF. The CDR3, as DNA: TGTGCCAGCAGCTTGGACACCTTCCCTGAAGCTTTCTTT. Full variable domain (rest looked up from reference TRBV5-6 and TRBJ1-1): DAGVTQSPTHLIKTRGQQVTLRCSPKSGHDTVSWYQQALGQGPQFIFQYYEEEERQRGNFPDRFSGHQFPNYSSELNVNALLLGDSALYLCASSLDTFPEAFFGQGTRLTVV.

The chain employs TRBV29-1 and TRBJ2-5; D is possibly TRBD2 (5 bases). Germline CDR1 and CDR2: SQVTM and ANQGSEA. This CDR3 is built from 11 residues. V was clipped by 6 bases and J by 5 bases, with 10 bases between them. DNA of the CDR3: TGCAGCGTCGCGCGGACTGAGACCCAGTACTTC. Its translation is CSVARTETQYF.

The V and J genes are TRBV5-1 and TRBJ1-4; D is unresolved. There are 15 residues in the CDR3. Trimming pared 1 base from V and 1 base from J, leaving 8 bases between. Looked up from germline, CDR1 is SGHRS and CDR2 is YFSETQ. The CDR3 DNA reads as TGCGCCAGCAGCTTGTCCGCACAAACTAATGAAAAACTGTTTTTT. This translates into CASSLSAQTNEKLFF.

The genes are TRBV19 and TRBJ1-4, with 8 bases aligning to TRBD1. The CDR3 totals 13 residues. The germline V gene has CDR1 LNHDA and CDR2 SQIVND (reference sequence). V dropped 8 bases and J dropped 6; count of bases not matched to a gene: 5. CDR3 nucleotides: TGTGCCAGTGTGGACAGGGAAGATGAAAAACTGTTTTTT. Its translation is CASVDREDEKLFF.

This chain connects TRBV6-5 to TRBJ1-1, with 9 bases identical to TRBD1. CDR3 size: 16 residues. Trimming took 4 bases from V and 0 from J; bases not matched to a gene: 6. Germline CDR1 MNHEY, CDR2 SVGAGI. The CDR3 DNA reads TGTGCCAGCAGTTTCGGGACAGGGATCATGAACACTGAAGCTTTCTTT. Translated: CASSFGTGIMNTEAFF.

This clone was observed a single time. This chain joins TRBV5-1 and TRBJ2-5; no reliable D call. This CDR3 region has 12 residues. Germline V CDR1 and CDR2: SGHRS, YFSETQ. The V end lost 0 bases, the J end lost 4 bases, and 4 bases lay between the germline ends. CDR3 in DNA: TGCGCCAGCAGCTTGGCTAGAGAGACCCAGTACTTC. This sequence encodes CASSLARETQYF.

V gene TRBV6-2 or TRBV6-3 combines with J gene TRBJ1-6; TRBD1 might be the D (5 bases). This CDR3 region has 12 residues. In germline, CDR1 is MNHEY, CDR2 SVGEGT. Trimming pared 2 bases from V and 10 bases from J, leaving 6 bases between. CDR3 in DNA: TGTGCCAGCAGTTACAGGGGATCACCCCTCCACTTT. Translating it yields CASSYRGSPLHF.

The chain couples TRBV7-9 to TRBJ2-1, with 13 nucleotides matching TRBD2. The CDR3 length is 18 residues. Germline CDR1 is SEHNR and CDR2 is FQNEAQ (reference sequence). V lost 1 base and J lost 4; bases outside the gene matches: 7. CDR3 sequence reads: CASSLGLAGGEGYNEQFF. The DNA of the CDR3 is TGTGCCAGCAGCTTAGGACTAGCGGGAGGAGAGGGGTACAATGAGCAGTTCTTC.

This chain connects TRBV5-3 to TRBJ2-1, with D perhaps TRBD2 (6 bases). TRBV5-3 is assigned to the ORF class and has an uncertain function. CDR3 length: 17 amino acids. The V end lost 4 bases, the J end lost 6 bases, and 23 bases lay between the germline ends. The CDR3 sequence is CARSLGLEGAPPNEQFF. Here the CDR3 DNA reads TGTGCCAGAAGCCTGGGGTTGGAGGGAGCACCCCCCAATGAGCAGTTCTTC.

V gene TRBV15 combines with J gene TRBJ1-4, with 10 bases that match TRBD1. The CDR3 contains 15 residues. V lost 6 bases and J lost 8; bases outside the gene matches: 9. Germline values: CDR1 LNHNV, CDR2 YYDKDF (reference sequence). The CDR3 DNA is TGTGCCACCAGGACAGGGGGCGCGGTAGGGGAAAAACTGTTTTTT. Translating gives CATRTGGAVGEKLFF.

V gene TRBV20-1 combines with J gene TRBJ1-6, with D hard to call. Trimming cost V 4 bases and J 10 bases, with 8 bases left between them. This CDR3 is built from 11 residues. CDR1 is DFQATT and CDR2 is SNEGSKA in the germline V gene (reference sequence). The CDR3 region is CSAKRESPLHF. In DNA form, the CDR3 reads TGCAGTGCTAAACGGGAATCACCCCTCCACTTT.

As regards this clone: The junction shows a germline mismatch at one end, possibly a read error. The rearrangement links TRBV30 to TRBJ1-2; no clear D gene. This CDR3 has 11 residues. Germline V gene sequence: CDR1 GTSNPN, CDR2 SVGIG (reference sequence). The CDR3 DNA reads TGTGCCTGGAGGTTGAGCGTAGGACTTTCCTTC. This encodes CAWRLSVGLSF.

This chain connects TRBV5-6 to TRBJ2-1; tentative D call: TRBD2 (5 bases). Trimming removed 2 bases at V and 8 bases at J, with 14 bases between. The CDR3 extends over 14 amino acids. The germline gives CDR1 SGHDT, CDR2 YYEEEE. As DNA, the CDR3 is TGTGCCAGCAGCTTAGCACTAGTGGTAGATGAGCAGTTCTTC. It encodes CASSLALVVDEQFF.

This chain connects TRBV7-9 to TRBJ1-2; 10 nucleotides agree with TRBD1. The length of the CDR3 is 14 residues. In germline, CDR1 is SEHNR, CDR2 FQNEAQ (reference sequence). V was pared by 5 bases and J by 8 bases, with 8 bases of the junction left unmatched. Written as DNA, the CDR3 is TGTGCCAGCAGCCTAGGACAGGGGGGGAGAGGCTACACCTTC. This gives the protein CASSLGQGGRGYTF.

This clone has only a few counts. V and J are TRBV19 and TRBJ1-1; 12 bases are shared with TRBD1. CDR1 is LNHDA, CDR2 SQIVND, per germline (reference sequence). V gave up 4 bases and J gave up 7 bases; unmatched junction bases: 10. CDR3 length: 16 residues. The DNA of the CDR3 is TGTGCCAGTAGTAGCGCCGGGACAGGGGGCGAAGGTGAAGCTTTCTTT. Residues: CASSSAGTGGEGEAFF.

V is TRBV6-5 and J is TRBJ2-3; 8 bases map to TRBD1. The germline CDR1 and CDR2 sequences are MNHEY and SVGAGI. There are 15 residues in the CDR3. The trim removed 4 bases at V and 2 bases at J, leaving 5 bases unmatched. CDR3 sequence: CASSSRTGITDTQYF. DNA for the CDR3: TGTGCCAGCAGTTCTAGGACAGGGATCACAGATACGCAGTATTTT.